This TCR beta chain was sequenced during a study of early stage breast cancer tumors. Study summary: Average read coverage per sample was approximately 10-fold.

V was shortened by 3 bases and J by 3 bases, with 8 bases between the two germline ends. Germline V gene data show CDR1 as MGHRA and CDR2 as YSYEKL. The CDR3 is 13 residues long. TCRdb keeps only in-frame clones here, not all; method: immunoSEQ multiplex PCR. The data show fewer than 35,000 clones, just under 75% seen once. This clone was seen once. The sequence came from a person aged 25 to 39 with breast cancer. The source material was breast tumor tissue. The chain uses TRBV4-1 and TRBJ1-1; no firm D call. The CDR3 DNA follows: TGCGCCAGCAGCCAGGACCGGGACACTGAAGCTTTCTTT. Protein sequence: CASSQDRDTEAFF.